This section outlines one T cell receptor beta chain sequence together with its context. Its antigen is unknown. This entry is derived from a study of CD8+ T cells in alopecia areata. Study-wide findings and caveats: Scalp specimens additionally yield sequences from normal skin's resident alphabeta T cells. Lesional scalp, especially alopecia totalis/universalis, showed higher clonality than normal scalp.

RNA extraction and reverse transcription yielded cDNA as sequencing template. Clones were read by immunoSEQ multiplex PCR, and TCRdb kept only the in-frame ones, dropping some. This table has 120,000 to 150,000 clones, 62% appearing once. The germline gives CDR1 MNHEY, CDR2 SMNVEV (reference sequence). Trimming took 2 bases from V and 0 from J, leaving 5 bases between them. The CDR3 covers 15 residues. The sequence was obtained from a human donor in good health. The sample taken for sequencing was CD8+ T cells sorted from blood. The chain is built from TRBV27 and TRBJ2-6; no clear D. The CDR3 protein is CASSLGVSGANVLTF. CDR3 nucleotides: TGTGCCAGCAGTTTAGGCGTCTCTGGGGCCAACGTCCTGACTTTC.